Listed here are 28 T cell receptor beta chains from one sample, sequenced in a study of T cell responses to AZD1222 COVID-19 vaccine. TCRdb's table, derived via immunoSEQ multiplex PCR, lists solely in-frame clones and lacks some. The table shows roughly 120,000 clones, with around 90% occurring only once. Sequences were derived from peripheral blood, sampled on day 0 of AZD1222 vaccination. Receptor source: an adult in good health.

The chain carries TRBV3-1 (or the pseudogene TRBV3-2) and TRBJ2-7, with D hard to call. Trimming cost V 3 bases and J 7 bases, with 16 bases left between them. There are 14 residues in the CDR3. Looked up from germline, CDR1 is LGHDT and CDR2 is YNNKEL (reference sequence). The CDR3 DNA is TGTGCCAGCAGCCATTGGGTCAGAGCTGAGGAGCAGTACTTC. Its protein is CASSHWVRAEEQYF.

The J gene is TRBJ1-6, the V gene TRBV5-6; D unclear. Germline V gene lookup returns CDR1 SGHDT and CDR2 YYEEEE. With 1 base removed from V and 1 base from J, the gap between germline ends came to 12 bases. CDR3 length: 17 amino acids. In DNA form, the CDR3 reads TGTGCCAGCAGCTTGTACGTGAGTGGGTCCTATAATTCACCCCTCCACTTT. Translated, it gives CASSLYVSGSYNSPLHF.

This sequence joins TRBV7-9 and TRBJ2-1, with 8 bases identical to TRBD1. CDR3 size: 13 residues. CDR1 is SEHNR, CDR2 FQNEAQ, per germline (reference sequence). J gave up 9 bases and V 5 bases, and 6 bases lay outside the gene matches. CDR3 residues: CASSPRTGIEQFF. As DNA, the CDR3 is TGTGCCAGCAGCCCTCGGACAGGGATTGAGCAGTTCTTC.

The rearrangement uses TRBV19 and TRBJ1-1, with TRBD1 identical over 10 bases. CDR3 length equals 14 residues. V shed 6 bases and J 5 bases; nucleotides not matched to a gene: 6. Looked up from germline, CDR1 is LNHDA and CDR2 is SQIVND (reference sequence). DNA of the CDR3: TGTGCCAGTAGACTTAGGGGACAGGGGACTGAAGCTTTCTTT. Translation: CASRLRGQGTEAFF.

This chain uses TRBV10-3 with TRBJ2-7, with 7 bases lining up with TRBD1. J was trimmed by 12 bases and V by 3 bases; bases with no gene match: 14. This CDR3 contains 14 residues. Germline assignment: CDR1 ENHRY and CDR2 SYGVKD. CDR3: CAISESGQTIVRYF. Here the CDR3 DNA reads TGTGCCATCAGTGAATCGGGACAGACGATAGTTCGGTACTTC.

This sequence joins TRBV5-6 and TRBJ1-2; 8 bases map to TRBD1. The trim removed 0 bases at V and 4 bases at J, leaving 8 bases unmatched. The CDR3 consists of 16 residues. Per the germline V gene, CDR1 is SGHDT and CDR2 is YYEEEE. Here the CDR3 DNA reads TGTGCCAGCAGCTTGGTTCAGGGGGCCTTTCGCTATGGCTACACCTTC. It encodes CASSLVQGAFRYGYTF.

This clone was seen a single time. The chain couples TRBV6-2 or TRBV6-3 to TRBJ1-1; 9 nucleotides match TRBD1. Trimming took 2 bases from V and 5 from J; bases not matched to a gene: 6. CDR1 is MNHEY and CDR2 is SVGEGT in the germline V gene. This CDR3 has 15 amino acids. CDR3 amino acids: CASSYEGTGKTEAFF. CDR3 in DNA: TGTGCCAGCAGTTACGAGGGGACAGGGAAGACTGAAGCTTTCTTT.

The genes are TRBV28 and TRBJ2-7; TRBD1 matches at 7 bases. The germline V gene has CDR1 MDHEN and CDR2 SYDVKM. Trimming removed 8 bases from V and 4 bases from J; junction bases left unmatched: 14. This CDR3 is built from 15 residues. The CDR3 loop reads CASLETHRGRYEQYF. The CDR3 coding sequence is TGTGCCAGCCTTGAGACCCACAGGGGTCGTTACGAGCAGTACTTC.

The CDR3 loop reads CASSPDRGYYGYTF. For the CDR3, the DNA is TGTGCCAGCAGCCCGGACAGGGGGTACTATGGCTACACCTTC. This sequence joins TRBV14 and TRBJ1-2, with 10 nucleotides matching TRBD1. Looked up from germline, CDR1 is SGHDN and CDR2 is FVKESK. V shed 4 bases and J 3 bases; nucleotides not matched to a gene: 2. The CDR3 has 14 amino acids.

CDR3 sequence reads: CASSQGTGSLGQYF. The CDR3 DNA is TGTGCCAGCAGCCAAGGGACAGGGTCGCTCGGGCAGTACTTC. This chain uses TRBV3-1 (or the pseudogene TRBV3-2) with TRBJ2-7, with 8 bases matching TRBD1. Germline-derived CDR1 and CDR2 are LGHDT and YNNKEL (reference sequence). The CDR3 sequence is 14 residues long. Trimming cost V 1 base and J 9 bases; bases outside gene matches: 8.

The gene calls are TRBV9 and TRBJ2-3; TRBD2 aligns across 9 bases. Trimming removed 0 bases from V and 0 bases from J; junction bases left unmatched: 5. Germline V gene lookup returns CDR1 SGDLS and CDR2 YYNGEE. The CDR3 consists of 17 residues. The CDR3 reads CASSVAVAGASTDTQYF. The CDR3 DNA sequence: TGTGCCAGCAGCGTAGCAGTAGCGGGAGCAAGCACAGATACGCAGTATTTT.

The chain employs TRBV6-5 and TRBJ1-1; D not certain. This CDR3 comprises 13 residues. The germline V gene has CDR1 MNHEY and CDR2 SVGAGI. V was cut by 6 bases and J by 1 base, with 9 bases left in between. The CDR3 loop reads CASSRTRNTEAFF. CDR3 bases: TGTGCCAGCAGCCGAACACGGAACACTGAAGCTTTCTTT.

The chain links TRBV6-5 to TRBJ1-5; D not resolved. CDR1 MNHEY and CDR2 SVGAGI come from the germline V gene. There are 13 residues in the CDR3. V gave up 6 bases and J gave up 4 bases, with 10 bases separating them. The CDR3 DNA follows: TGTGCCAGCAGCGACGGCAGAAATCAGCCCCAGCATTTT. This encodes CASSDGRNQPQHF.

The CDR3 DNA sequence: TGTGCCAGCAGCTTAGTTGGCGCAGATACGCAGTATTTT. Encoded protein: CASSLVGADTQYF. The chain is built from TRBV11-3 and TRBJ2-3; no definite D call. CDR3 length: 13 residues. V was cut by 1 base and J by 4 bases, with 6 bases left in between. Germline loops: CDR1 SGHNT, CDR2 YENEEA.

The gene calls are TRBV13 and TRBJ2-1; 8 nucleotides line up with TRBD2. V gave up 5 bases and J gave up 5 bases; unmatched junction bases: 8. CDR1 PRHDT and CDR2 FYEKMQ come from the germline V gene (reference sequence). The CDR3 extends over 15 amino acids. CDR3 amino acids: CASSPSLAEDNEQFF. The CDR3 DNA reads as TGTGCCAGCAGCCCCTCACTAGCGGAAGACAATGAGCAGTTCTTC.

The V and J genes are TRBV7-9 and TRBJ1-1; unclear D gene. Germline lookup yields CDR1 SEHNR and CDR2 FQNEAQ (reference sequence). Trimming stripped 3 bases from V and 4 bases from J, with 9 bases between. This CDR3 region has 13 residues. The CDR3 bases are TGTGCCAGCAGCTTTTGGGATCGCACTGAAGCTTTCTTT. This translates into CASSFWDRTEAFF.

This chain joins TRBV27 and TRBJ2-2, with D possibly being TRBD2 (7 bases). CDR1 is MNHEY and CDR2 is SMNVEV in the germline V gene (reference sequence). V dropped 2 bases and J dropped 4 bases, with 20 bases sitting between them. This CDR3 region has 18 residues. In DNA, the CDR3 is TGTGCCAGCAGTTTAACTGGTGGGGGGGTGACAGGCACCGGGGAGCTGTTTTTT. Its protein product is CASSLTGGGVTGTGELFF.

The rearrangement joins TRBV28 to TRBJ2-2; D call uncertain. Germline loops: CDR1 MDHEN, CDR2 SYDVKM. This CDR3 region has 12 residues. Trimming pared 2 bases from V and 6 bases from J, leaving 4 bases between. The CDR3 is CASSLPPGELFF. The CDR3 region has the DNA TGTGCCAGCAGTTTACCGCCCGGGGAGCTGTTTTTT.

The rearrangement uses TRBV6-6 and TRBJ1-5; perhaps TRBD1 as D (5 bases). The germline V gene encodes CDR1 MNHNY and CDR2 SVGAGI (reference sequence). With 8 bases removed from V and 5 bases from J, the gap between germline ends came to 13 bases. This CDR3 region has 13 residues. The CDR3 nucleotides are TGTGCCAGCGGGGCAGCTACGTATCAGCCCCAGCATTTT. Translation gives CASGAATYQPQHF.

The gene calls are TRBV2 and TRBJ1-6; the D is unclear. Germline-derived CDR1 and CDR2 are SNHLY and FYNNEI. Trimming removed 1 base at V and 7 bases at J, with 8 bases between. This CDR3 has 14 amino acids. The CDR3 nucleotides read TGTGCCAGCAGTGAAGAGGTACCGAATTCACCCCTCCACTTT. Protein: CASSEEVPNSPLHF. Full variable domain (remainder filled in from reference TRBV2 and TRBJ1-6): EPEVTQTPSHQVTQMGQEVILRCVPISNHLYFYWYRQILGQKVEFLVSFYNNEISEKSEIFDDQFSVERPDGSNFTLKIRSTKLEDSAMYFCASSEEVPNSPLHFGNGTRLTVT.

The CDR3 loop is CASSLSLNEQFF. CDR3 bases: TGTGCCAGCAGTTTATCTCTGAATGAGCAGTTCTTC. The chain is built from TRBV27 and TRBJ2-1; D not certain. V was clipped by 0 bases and J by 7 bases, with 4 bases between them. The CDR3 spans 12 residues. Germline lookup yields CDR1 MNHEY and CDR2 SMNVEV (reference sequence).

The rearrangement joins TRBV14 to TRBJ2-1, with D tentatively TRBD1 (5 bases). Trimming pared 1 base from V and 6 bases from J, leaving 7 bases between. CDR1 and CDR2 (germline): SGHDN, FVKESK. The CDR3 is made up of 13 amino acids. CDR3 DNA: TGTGCCAGCAGCCAAGCCAGGGCCAATGAGCAGTTCTTC. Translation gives CASSQARANEQFF.

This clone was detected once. CDR3 bases: TGTGCCAGCAGCTTAGGCAGGCAGAGAGGAAACACCATATATTTT. Translating it yields CASSLGRQRGNTIYF. This chain uses TRBV13 with TRBJ1-3; D unclear. Germline CDR1 reads PRHDT; CDR2 reads FYEKMQ (reference sequence). The ends were cut back, 0 bases at V and 4 bases at J, with 10 bases in the middle. The CDR3 covers 15 residues.

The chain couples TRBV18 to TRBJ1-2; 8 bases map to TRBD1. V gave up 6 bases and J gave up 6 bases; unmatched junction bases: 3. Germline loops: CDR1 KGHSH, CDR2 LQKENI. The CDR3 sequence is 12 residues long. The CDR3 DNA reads TGTGCCAGCTCGCCAGGGGGCGATGGCTACACCTTC. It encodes CASSPGGDGYTF.

The CDR3 DNA follows: TGTGCCAGCAGCTCCCCCAGGGGGGTTGGAAACTATGGCTACACCTTC. Protein product: CASSSPRGVGNYGYTF. V gene TRBV7-2 combines with J gene TRBJ1-2, with TRBD1 identical over 7 bases. The CDR3 runs to 16 residues. Per germline, CDR1 SGHTA and CDR2 FQGNSA. V lost 4 bases, J lost 2 bases, and 10 bases stayed unmatched.

DNA of the CDR3: TGTGCCAGCAGCAAAGACCCCCTGGAGGCGAATTCACCCCTCCACTTT. It yields the protein CASSKDPLEANSPLHF. The chain combines TRBV21-1 with TRBJ1-6. TRBV21-1 is classified as a pseudogene. The CDR3 sequence is 16 residues long.

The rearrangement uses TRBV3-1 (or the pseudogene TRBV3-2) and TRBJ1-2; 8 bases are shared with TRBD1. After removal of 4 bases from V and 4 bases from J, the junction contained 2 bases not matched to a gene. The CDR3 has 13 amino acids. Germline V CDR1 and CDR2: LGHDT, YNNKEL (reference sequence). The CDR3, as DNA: TGTGCCAGCAGCCCCAGGGGGCCCTATGGCTACACCTTC. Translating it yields CASSPRGPYGYTF.

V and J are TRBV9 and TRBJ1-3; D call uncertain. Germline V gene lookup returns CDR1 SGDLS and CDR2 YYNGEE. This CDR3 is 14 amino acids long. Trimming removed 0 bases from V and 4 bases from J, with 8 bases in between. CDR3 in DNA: TGTGCCAGCAGCGTAGAAGGGAGGGGAAACACCATATATTTT. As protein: CASSVEGRGNTIYF. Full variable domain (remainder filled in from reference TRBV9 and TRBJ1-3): DSGVTQTPKHLITATGQRVTLRCSPRSGDLSVYWYQQSLDQGLQFLIQYYNGEERAKGNILERFSAQQFPDLHSELNLSSLELGDSALYFCASSVEGRGNTIYFGEGSWLTVV.